Listed here are 26 T cell receptor beta chains from one sample, sequenced in a study of T cells in Graves' hyperthyroidism and ophthalmopathy. The source material, RNA transcripts, was used to amplify TCR beta CDR3 regions. The study used the HTBI primer set for a first-round RT-PCR of the TCR CDR3. TCRdb fed the multiplex PCR reads into MiXCR, producing one record per CDR3 protein. The table has hundreds of thousands of distinct CDR3 sequences, 14% seen once; the top ten hold 14%. Sequenced sample: blood. These receptors all stem from a woman between 40 and 55 years old with Graves' hyperthyroidism.

V and J are TRBV7-8 and TRBJ1-1, with D possibly TRBD1 on 5 matching bases. The V gene's germline CDR1 is SGHVS and CDR2 FQNEAQ. CDR3 length: 16 residues. Trimming took 2 bases from V and 4 from J, leaving 17 bases between them. CDR3 sequence (DNA): TGTGCCAGCAGCTTAAAGGTTGGGGGGGGTGTCACTGAAGCTTTCTTT. Protein sequence: CASSLKVGGGVTEAFF.

The rearrangement links TRBV7-8 to TRBJ1-2, with TRBD1 identical over 8 bases. V gave up 3 bases and J gave up 4 bases; unmatched junction bases: 4. This CDR3 is 14 amino acids long. CDR1 is SGHVS, CDR2 FQNEAQ, per germline. CDR3 sequence: CASSLQGASYGYTF. The CDR3 coding sequence is TGTGCCAGCAGCTTGCAGGGGGCGTCCTATGGCTACACCTTC.

This clonotype was recorded many times. This chain uses TRBV12-3 or TRBV12-4 with TRBJ2-1, with 7 nucleotides matching TRBD2. V shed 5 bases and J 3 bases; nucleotides not matched to a gene: 10. The length of the CDR3 is 16 residues. CDR3 protein: CASSAESGVGYNEQFF. DNA for the CDR3: TGTGCCAGCAGTGCCGAGAGCGGGGTGGGCTACAATGAGCAGTTCTTC.

This clonotype came up many times. The gene calls are TRBV28 and TRBJ2-3; weak D call: TRBD2 (5 bases). CDR3 length: 13 residues. Trimming removed 5 bases at V and 5 bases at J, with 11 bases between. Germline CDR1 reads MDHEN; CDR2 reads SYDVKM. The CDR3 loop reads CASSPPSGDTQYF. DNA of the CDR3: TGTGCCAGCAGTCCCCCCAGCGGAGATACGCAGTATTTT.

In its sample, this clonotype was seen a few times. V usage is TRBV9 and J usage is TRBJ2-1; 11 positions agree with TRBD2. The germline gives CDR1 SGDLS, CDR2 YYNGEE. V lost 0 bases and J lost 5; bases outside the gene matches: 10. This CDR3 is 18 amino acids long. The CDR3 reads CASSVDPLGTSGHNEQFF. CDR3 nucleotide sequence: TGTGCCAGCAGCGTAGACCCTCTTGGGACTAGCGGCCACAATGAGCAGTTCTTC.

The chain employs TRBV4-3 and TRBJ1-4; no definite D call. Trimming removed 4 bases from V and 0 bases from J, with 12 bases in between. This CDR3 comprises 16 residues. Germline CDR1 is LGHNA and CDR2 is YSLEER. The CDR3 sequence: CASSLVGIATNEKLFF. The DNA of the CDR3 is TGCGCCAGCAGCCTAGTGGGGATTGCAACTAATGAAAAACTGTTTTTT.

The gene calls are TRBV9 and TRBJ2-5; D gene unclear. V gave up 4 bases and J gave up 5 bases, with 15 bases separating them. CDR1 and CDR2 (germline): SGDLS, YYNGEE. This CDR3 region has 14 residues. CDR3 region: CASSPNTVGETQYF. DNA of the CDR3: TGTGCCAGCAGCCCTAACACAGTCGGTGAGACCCAGTACTTC.

The table lists this clonotype with many counts. This chain connects TRBV11-2 to TRBJ1-1; D ambiguous. This CDR3 spans 15 amino acids. With 2 bases removed from V and 1 base from J, the gap between germline ends came to 11 bases. The germline gives CDR1 SGHAT, CDR2 FQNNGV. CDR3 sequence: CASSLNGVGNTEAFF. The CDR3 DNA reads TGTGCCAGCAGCTTAAACGGGGTGGGGAACACTGAAGCTTTCTTT.

The table lists this clonotype with many counts. The rearrangement uses TRBV30 and TRBJ1-2; perhaps TRBD1 as D (5 bases). This CDR3 has 12 residues. Germline assignment: CDR1 GTSNPN and CDR2 SVGIG (reference sequence). CDR3 sequence: CAGPSADYGYTF. The DNA of the CDR3 is TGTGCGGGGCCCAGCGCCGACTATGGCTACACCTTC.

This clonotype has more than one count but fewer than ten. V and J are TRBV9 and TRBJ2-5; D call uncertain. Trimming stripped 4 bases from V and 2 bases from J, with 12 bases between. This CDR3 has 14 residues. Germline V lookup: CDR1 SGDLS, CDR2 YYNGEE. The CDR3 coding sequence is TGTGCCAGCAGCCATCTGGGTGGACAAGAGACCCAGTACTTC. Protein product: CASSHLGGQETQYF. The variable domain in full, with the rest retrieved from reference TRBV9 and TRBJ2-5, is DSGVTQTPKHLITATGQRVTLRCSPRSGDLSVYWYQQSLDQGLQFLIQYYNGEERAKGNILERFSAQQFPDLHSELNLSSLELGDSALYFCASSHLGGQETQYFGPGTRLLVL.

Regarding this clonotype: A read error is possible here, since a much larger clone lies one base away. The chain links TRBV11-2 to TRBJ1-2, with D maybe TRBD1 (6 bases). The germline CDR1 and CDR2 sequences are SGHAT and FQNNGV. The CDR3 is 12 amino acids. The CDR3 here is CACSLWTEGYTF. In DNA, the CDR3 is TGTGCCTGCAGCCTATGGACAGAGGGCTACACCTTC.

The rearrangement joins TRBV5-1 to TRBJ1-1, with D possibly matching TRBD1 (6 bases). V was pared by 2 bases and J by 6 bases, with 14 bases between. Germline V gene lookup returns CDR1 SGHRS and CDR2 YFSETQ. This CDR3 comprises 14 residues. CDR3 sequence (DNA): TGCGCCAGCAGCTTTCAGGGGCTCTATGCTGAAGCTTTCTTT. Its translation: CASSFQGLYAEAFF.

This clonotype was seen a few times. J is TRBJ2-4 and V is TRBV2, with 7 bases that match TRBD1. CDR3 length: 16 amino acids. Germline V gives CDR1 SNHLY, CDR2 FYNNEI. With V trimmed by 8 bases and J by 0 bases, 10 bases remained unmatched. CDR3 amino acids: CASGEGQTLAKNIQYF. In nucleotides, the CDR3 is TGTGCCAGCGGCGAGGGACAGACCCTAGCCAAAAACATTCAGTACTTC.

Comments on this clonotype: A single base separates this from a much larger clone, so it may be a read error. The genes are TRBV30 and TRBJ2-4; D ambiguous. V was trimmed by 1 base and J by 9 bases, leaving 7 bases between them. This CDR3 has 11 amino acids. Germline values: CDR1 GTSNPN, CDR2 SVGIG (reference sequence). CDR3 sequence: CAWSGRSIQYF. CDR3 coding DNA: TGTGCCTGGAGTGGAAGGAGCATTCAGTACTTC.

For this clonotype: With a much larger clone just one base away, this may be a read error. No conserved phenylalanine or tryptophan is present at the end of the CDR3, so a read error is the likely explanation. CDR3 sequence: CSARGGTSGRYEQYL. The DNA for the CDR3 is TGCAGTGCTAGAGGAGGCACTAGCGGGAGGTACGAGCAGTACCTC. The chain couples TRBV20-1 to TRBJ2-7; the match to TRBD2 covers 12 bases. The length of the CDR3 is 15 residues. Germline assignment: CDR1 DFQATT and CDR2 SNEGSKA (reference sequence). The ends lost 1 base at V and 4 bases at J; junction bases unmatched: 5.

V gene TRBV5-1 combines with J gene TRBJ2-2; 8 positions match TRBD2. J was trimmed by 5 bases and V by 3 bases; bases with no gene match: 12. Per germline, CDR1 SGHRS and CDR2 YFSETQ. This CDR3 is 17 amino acids long. The CDR3 DNA reads as TGCGCCAGCAGCTCCTGGTTCAGCGGGAGAGGAACCGGGGAGCTGTTTTTT. It is translated as CASSSWFSGRGTGELFF.

In this sample, this clonotype turned up many times. The chain joins TRBV12-3 or TRBV12-4 to TRBJ1-2; the match to TRBD1 covers 9 bases. The CDR3 has 14 amino acids. Losses at the gene ends were 6 bases for V and 5 bases for J; bases not matched to a gene: 7. The CDR3 sequence: CASRTGTGFYGYTF. The DNA of the CDR3 is TGTGCCAGCAGAACCGGGACAGGGTTTTATGGCTACACCTTC.

This clonotype has more than one count but fewer than ten. The chain couples TRBV19 to TRBJ1-1; D is possibly TRBD1 (6 bases). Germline CDR1 LNHDA, CDR2 SQIVND (reference sequence). CDR3 length: 12 residues. Trimming removed 5 bases from V and 7 bases from J, with 11 bases in between. CDR3 bases: TGTGCCAGTAGTGTCGACAGGATTGAAGCTTTCTTT. It encodes CASSVDRIEAFF.

A single count supports this clonotype. The DNA for the CDR3 is TGTGCCAGCTCCCCCAACCAGGGGGAAGGATCACCCCTCCACTTT. It specifies CASSPNQGEGSPLHF. This chain joins TRBV18 and TRBJ1-6, with 7 bases identical to TRBD1. The CDR3 extends over 15 amino acids. Per the germline V gene, CDR1 is KGHSH and CDR2 is LQKENI. Losses at the gene ends were 6 bases for V and 10 bases for J; bases not matched to a gene: 12.

This clonotype was counted between two and nine times. CDR3: CATSVGRTTGPEPQHF. The CDR3 DNA follows: TGTGCCACCAGTGTCGGGAGAACGACAGGTCCGGAGCCCCAGCATTTT. The V call is TRBV24-1, the J call TRBJ1-5; D is perhaps TRBD1 (6 bases). V was shortened by 5 bases and J by 8 bases, with 21 bases between the two germline ends. Germline lookup yields CDR1 KGHDR and CDR2 SFDVKD. CDR3 length: 16 amino acids.

This clonotype was seen a handful of times. V and J are TRBV20-1 and TRBJ1-5, with TRBD1 as a possible D gene (5 bases). V lost 1 base and J 4 bases, leaving 8 bases between the germline ends. This CDR3 is 13 amino acids long. Germline V lookup: CDR1 DFQATT, CDR2 SNEGSKA (reference sequence). The DNA for the CDR3 is TGCAGTGCTAGAGGAGGGGCAAATCAGCCCCAGCATTTT. This encodes CSARGGANQPQHF.

This clonotype has just a few counts. This may be a read error: a much more frequent sequence differs by one nucleotide. The chain couples TRBV20-1 to TRBJ2-1; D is possibly TRBD2 (5 bases). Germline CDR1 DFQATT, CDR2 SNEGSKA (reference sequence). The CDR3 covers 15 residues. The CDR3 spells CGARSGGLSYNEQFF. CDR3 coding DNA: TGCGGTGCCCGGTCAGGCGGGCTCTCCTACAATGAGCAGTTCTTC.

This clonotype has ten or more counts. This chain connects TRBV30 to TRBJ1-2; D remains unclear. The V end was cut by 7 bases, the J end by 4 bases, with 22 bases between. CDR1 GTSNPN and CDR2 SVGIG come from the germline V gene (reference sequence). This CDR3 has 15 amino acids. CDR3 residues: CASKWPTPRGYGYTF. The CDR3 DNA follows: TGTGCCTCAAAGTGGCCGACACCCCGGGGCTATGGCTACACCTTC.

This clonotype was detected many times. The rearrangement links TRBV12-3 or TRBV12-4 to TRBJ2-7; 8 nucleotides agree with TRBD1. The CDR3 covers 17 residues. V shed 2 bases and J 3 bases; nucleotides not matched to a gene: 12. The chain's CDR3 is CASSLTRGPRGGYEQYF. The CDR3 DNA reads as TGTGCCAGCAGTTTAACCAGGGGGCCCAGGGGTGGCTACGAGCAGTACTTC.

This clonotype was counted many times. The V and J genes are TRBV2 and TRBJ2-7, with TRBD2 matching over 8 bases. The CDR3 is made up of 15 amino acids. Germline lookup yields CDR1 SNHLY and CDR2 FYNNEI. V was pared by 4 bases and J by 0 bases, with 5 bases of the junction left unmatched. The CDR3, as DNA: TGTGCCAGCAGTGCTAGCGGGTCCACCTCCTACGAGCAGTACTTC. The encoded protein is CASSASGSTSYEQYF.

Many counts were recorded for this clonotype. V usage is TRBV12-3 or TRBV12-4 and J usage is TRBJ2-3, with D maybe TRBD2 (6 bases). This CDR3 spans 12 amino acids. Deletions cut 4 bases from V and 7 bases from J, with 9 bases between. The CDR3 region has the DNA TGTGCCAGCAGTTCACTAGCTTATACGCAGTATTTT. It specifies CASSSLAYTQYF.